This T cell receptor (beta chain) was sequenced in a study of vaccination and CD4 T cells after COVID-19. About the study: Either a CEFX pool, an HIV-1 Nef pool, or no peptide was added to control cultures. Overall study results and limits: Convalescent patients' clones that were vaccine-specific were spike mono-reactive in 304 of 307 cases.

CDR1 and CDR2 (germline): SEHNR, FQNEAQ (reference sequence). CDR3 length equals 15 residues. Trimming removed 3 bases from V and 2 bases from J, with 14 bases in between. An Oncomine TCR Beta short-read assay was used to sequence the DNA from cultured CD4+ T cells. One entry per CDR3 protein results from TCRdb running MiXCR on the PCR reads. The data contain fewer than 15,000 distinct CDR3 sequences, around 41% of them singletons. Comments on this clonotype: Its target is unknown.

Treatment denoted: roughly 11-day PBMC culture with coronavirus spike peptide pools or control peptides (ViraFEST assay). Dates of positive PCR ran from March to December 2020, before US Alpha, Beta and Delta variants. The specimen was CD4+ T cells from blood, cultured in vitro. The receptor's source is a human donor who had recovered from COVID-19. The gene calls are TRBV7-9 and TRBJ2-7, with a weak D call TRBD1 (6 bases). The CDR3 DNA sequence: TGTGCCAGCAGCTTGGGGGCAGTAACCCCCTACGAGCAGTACTTC. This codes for CASSLGAVTPYEQYF.